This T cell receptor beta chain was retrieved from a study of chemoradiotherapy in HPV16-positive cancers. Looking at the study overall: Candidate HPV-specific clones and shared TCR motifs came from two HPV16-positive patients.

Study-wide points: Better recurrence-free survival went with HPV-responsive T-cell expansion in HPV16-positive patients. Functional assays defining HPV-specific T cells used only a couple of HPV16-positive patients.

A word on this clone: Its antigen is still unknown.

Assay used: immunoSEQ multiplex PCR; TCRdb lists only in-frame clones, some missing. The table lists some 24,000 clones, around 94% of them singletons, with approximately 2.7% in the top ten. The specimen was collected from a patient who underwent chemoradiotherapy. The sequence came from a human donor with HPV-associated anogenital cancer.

CDR3 in amino acids: CATSGGGTDTQYF. The CDR3 coding sequence is TGTGCCACCTCGGGAGGGGGAACAGATACGCAGTATTTT. The chain is built from TRBV19 and TRBJ2-3, with 8 bases that match TRBD2. The germline gives CDR1 LNHDA, CDR2 SQIVND (reference sequence). The CDR3 is made up of 13 amino acids. V trimming: 10 bases; J trimming: 3 bases; junction bases outside the gene matches: 6.